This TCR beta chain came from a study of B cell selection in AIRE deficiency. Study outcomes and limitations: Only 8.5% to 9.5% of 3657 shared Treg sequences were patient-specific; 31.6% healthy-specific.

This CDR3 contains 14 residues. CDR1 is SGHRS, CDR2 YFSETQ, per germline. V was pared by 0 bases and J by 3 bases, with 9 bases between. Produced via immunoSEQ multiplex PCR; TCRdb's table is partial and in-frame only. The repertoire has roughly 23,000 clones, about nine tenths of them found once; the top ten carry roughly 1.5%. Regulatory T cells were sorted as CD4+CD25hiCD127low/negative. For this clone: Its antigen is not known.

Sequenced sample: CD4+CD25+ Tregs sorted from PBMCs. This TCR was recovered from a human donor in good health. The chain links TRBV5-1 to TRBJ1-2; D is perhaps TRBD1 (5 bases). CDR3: CASSLGQGYYGYTF. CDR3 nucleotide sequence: TGCGCCAGCAGCTTGGGTCAGGGCTACTATGGCTACACCTTC.